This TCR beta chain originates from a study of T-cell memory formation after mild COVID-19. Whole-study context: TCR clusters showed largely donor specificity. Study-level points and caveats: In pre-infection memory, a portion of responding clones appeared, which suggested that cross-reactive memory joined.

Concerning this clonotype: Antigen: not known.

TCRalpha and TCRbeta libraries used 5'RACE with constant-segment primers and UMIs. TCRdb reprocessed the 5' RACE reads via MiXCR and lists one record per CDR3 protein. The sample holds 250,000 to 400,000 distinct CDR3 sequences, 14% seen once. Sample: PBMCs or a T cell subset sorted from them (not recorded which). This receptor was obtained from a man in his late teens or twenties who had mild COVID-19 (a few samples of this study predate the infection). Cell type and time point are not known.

CDR3 in DNA: TGCAGCGTTTCCGGGACTAGCGGGGGGACCTCCTACGAGCAGTACTTC. This gives the protein CSVSGTSGGTSYEQYF. V is TRBV29-1 and J is TRBJ2-7, with TRBD2 matching 15 bases. This CDR3 region has 16 residues. Germline trimming cut 5 bases from V and 0 bases from J; bases unmatched to any gene: 5. Germline V gene data show CDR1 as SQVTM and CDR2 as ANQGSEA.